This T cell receptor (beta chain) was documented in a study of blood T cells in healthy people across ages. The overall study: Template-switching capture recovered about one barcoded beta molecule per two T cells. General study points: Aged donors had fewer naive CD4+ cells and lower diversity than long-lived donors.

The length of the CDR3 is 16 residues. To note about this clonotype: Its antigen remains unknown.

Using a J-beta primer mix together with a sample-barcoded 5' primer, a second PCR was run for roughly 6 to 11 cycles. Individual samples furnished no less than 2.5 million CDR3-containing paired-end reads apiece. TCRdb fed the 5' RACE reads into MiXCR, producing one record per CDR3 protein. The sample consists of 1,100,000 or so distinct CDR3 sequences, 45% of them appearing once. The chain is built from TRBV21-1 and TRBJ2-2. TRBV21-1 represents a pseudogene. This receptor was taken from a woman aged 60-75 years in good health. Input material: blood. The CDR3 loop reads CASSLLRERNTGELFF. DNA of the CDR3: TGTGCCAGCAGCTTGCTTAGAGAGAGGAACACCGGGGAGCTGTTTTTT.